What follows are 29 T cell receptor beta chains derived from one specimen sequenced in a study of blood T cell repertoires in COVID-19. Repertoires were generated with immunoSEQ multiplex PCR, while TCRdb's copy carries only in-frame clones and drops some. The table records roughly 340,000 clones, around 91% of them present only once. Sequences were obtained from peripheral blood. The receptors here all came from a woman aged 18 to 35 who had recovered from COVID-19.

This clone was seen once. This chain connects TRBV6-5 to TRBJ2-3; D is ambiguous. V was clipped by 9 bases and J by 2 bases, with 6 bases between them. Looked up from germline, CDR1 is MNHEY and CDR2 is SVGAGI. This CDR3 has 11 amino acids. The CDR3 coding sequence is TGTGCCAGTTCTATCACAGATACGCAGTATTTT. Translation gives CASSITDTQYF.

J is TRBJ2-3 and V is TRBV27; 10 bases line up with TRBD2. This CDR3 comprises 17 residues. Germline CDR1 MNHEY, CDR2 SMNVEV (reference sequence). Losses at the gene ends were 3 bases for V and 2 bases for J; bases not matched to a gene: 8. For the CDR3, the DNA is TGTGCCAGCAGTTTTACAAGGACTAGCGGAATCACAGATACGCAGTATTTT. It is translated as CASSFTRTSGITDTQYF.

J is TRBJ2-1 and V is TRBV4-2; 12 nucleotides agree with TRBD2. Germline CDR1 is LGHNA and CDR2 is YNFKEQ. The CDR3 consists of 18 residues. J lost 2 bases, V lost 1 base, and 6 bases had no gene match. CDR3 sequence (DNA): TGTGCCAGCAGCCAAGGTCAGGGACTAGCGGGCGCCTACAATGAGCAGTTCTTC. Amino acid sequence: CASSQGQGLAGAYNEQFF.

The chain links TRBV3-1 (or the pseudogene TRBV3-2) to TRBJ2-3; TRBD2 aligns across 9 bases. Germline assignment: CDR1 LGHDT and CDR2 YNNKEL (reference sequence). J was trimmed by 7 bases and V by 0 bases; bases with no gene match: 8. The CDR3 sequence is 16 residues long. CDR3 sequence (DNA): TGTGCCAGCAGCCAAGATGCGGCGGGAGGGTTGAATACGCAGTATTTT. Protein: CASSQDAAGGLNTQYF.

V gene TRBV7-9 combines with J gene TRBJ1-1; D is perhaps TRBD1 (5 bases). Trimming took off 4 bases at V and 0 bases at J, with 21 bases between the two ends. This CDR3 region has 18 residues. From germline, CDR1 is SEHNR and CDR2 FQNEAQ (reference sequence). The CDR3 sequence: CASSSPGGVMGLNTEAFF. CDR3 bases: TGTGCCAGCAGCTCCCCGGGAGGGGTTATGGGCCTGAACACTGAAGCTTTCTTT.

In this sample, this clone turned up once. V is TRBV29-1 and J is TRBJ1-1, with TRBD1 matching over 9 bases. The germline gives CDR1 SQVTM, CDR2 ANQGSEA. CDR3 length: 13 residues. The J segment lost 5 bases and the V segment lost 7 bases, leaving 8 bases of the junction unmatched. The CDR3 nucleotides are TGCAGCGCCGACGGGACAGGGCATACTGAAGCTTTCTTT. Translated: CSADGTGHTEAFF.

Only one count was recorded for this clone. CDR3: CASSPGLAGPYEQYV. The CDR3 nucleotides are TGCGCCAGCAGCCCTGGACTAGCGGGACCCTACGAGCAGTACGTC. The gene calls are TRBV4-1 and TRBJ2-7; TRBD2 aligns across 12 bases. Germline V gene sequence: CDR1 MGHRA, CDR2 YSYEKL. CDR3 length: 15 amino acids. V was clipped by 4 bases and J by 2 bases; unmatched bases: 3.

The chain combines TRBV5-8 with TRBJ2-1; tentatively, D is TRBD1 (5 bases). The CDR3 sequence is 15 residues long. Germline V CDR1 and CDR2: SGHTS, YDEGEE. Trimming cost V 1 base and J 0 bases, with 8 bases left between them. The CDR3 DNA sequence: TGTGCCAGCAGCTTGACAGGAAGCTCCTACAATGAGCAGTTCTTC. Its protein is CASSLTGSSYNEQFF.

In DNA, the CDR3 is TGTGCCAGCAGCGCGGACAGGGGGCCTAGCGGAGAAAAACTGTTTTTT. Its protein product is CASSADRGPSGEKLFF. The chain couples TRBV11-3 to TRBJ1-4, with 11 bases fitting TRBD1. V was clipped by 5 bases and J by 8 bases; unmatched bases: 10. The CDR3 is 16 amino acids. Germline V gene data show CDR1 as SGHNT and CDR2 as YENEEA.

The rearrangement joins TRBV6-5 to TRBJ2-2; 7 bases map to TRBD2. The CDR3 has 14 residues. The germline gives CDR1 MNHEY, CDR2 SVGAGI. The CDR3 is CASQRGTNTGELFF. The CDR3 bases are TGTGCATCCCAGCGGGGTACGAACACCGGGGAGCTGTTTTTT.

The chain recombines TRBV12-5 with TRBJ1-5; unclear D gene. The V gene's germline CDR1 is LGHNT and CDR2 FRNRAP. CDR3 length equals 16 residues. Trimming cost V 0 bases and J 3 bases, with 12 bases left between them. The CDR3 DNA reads TGTGCTAGTGGTTTGGTACATTCCGGGTCCAATCAGCCCCAGCATTTT. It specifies CASGLVHSGSNQPQHF.

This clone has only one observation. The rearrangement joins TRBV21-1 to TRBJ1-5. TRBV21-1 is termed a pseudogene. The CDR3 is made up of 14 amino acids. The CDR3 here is CATPGELCPQTQHF. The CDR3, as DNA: TGTGCCACGCCGGGGGAGTTATGCCCGCAAACCCAGCATTTT.

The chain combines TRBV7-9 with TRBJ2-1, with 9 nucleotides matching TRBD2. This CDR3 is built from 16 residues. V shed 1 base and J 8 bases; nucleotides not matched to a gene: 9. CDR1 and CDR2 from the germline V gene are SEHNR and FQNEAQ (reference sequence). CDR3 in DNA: TGTGCCAGCAGCTTAGTTCTAGCGGGAAATTTCCATGAGCAGTTCTTC. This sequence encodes CASSLVLAGNFHEQFF.

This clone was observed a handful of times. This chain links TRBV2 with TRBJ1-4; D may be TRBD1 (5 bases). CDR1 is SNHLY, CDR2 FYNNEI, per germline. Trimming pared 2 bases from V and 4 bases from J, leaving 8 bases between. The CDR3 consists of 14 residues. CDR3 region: CASSERGLNEKLFF. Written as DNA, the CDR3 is TGTGCCAGCAGTGAAAGGGGCCTTAATGAAAAACTGTTTTTT. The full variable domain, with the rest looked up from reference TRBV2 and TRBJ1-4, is EPEVTQTPSHQVTQMGQEVILRCVPISNHLYFYWYRQILGQKVEFLVSFYNNEISEKSEIFDDQFSVERPDGSNFTLKIRSTKLEDSAMYFCASSERGLNEKLFFGSGTQLSVL.

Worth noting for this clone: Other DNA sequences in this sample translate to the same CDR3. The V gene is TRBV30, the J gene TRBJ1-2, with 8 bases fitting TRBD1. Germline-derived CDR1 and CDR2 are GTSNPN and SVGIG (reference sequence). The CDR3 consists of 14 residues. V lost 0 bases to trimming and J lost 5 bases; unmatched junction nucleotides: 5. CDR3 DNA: TGTGCCTGGAGTGTAGGGCAGGGGGCTTATGGCTACACCTTC. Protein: CAWSVGQGAYGYTF.

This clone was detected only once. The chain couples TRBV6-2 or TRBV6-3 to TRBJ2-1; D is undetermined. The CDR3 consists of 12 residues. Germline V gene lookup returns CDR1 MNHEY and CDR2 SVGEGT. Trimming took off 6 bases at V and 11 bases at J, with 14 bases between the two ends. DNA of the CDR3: TGTGCCAGCAGCCAAGACTCCGTAAAGCAGTTCTTC. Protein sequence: CASSQDSVKQFF.

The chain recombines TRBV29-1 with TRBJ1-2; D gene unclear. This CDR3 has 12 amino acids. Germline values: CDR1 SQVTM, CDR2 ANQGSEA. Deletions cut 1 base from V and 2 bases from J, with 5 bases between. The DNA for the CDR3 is TGCAGCGTTGAAGGTCAGAACTATGGCTACACCTTC. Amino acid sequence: CSVEGQNYGYTF.

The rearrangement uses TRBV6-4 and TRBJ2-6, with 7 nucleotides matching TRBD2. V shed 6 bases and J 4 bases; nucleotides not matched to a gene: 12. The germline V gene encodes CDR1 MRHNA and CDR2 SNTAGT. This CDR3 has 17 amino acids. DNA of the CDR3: TGTGCCAGCAGCGGCGGGCGGGAGTCCGGCGGGGCCAACGTCCTGACTTTC. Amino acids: CASSGGRESGGANVLTF.

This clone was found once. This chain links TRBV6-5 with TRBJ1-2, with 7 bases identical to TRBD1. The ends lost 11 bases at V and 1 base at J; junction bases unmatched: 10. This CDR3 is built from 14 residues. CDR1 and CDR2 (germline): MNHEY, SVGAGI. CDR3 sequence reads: CALADQGDNYGYTF. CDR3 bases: TGTGCCTTAGCAGACCAGGGGGATAACTATGGCTACACCTTC.

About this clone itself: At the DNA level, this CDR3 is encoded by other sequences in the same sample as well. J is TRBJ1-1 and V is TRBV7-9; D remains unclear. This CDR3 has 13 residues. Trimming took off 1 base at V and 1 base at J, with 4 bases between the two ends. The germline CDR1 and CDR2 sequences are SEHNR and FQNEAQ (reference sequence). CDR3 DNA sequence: TGTGCCAGCAGCTTAGACAGGAACACTGAAGCTTTCTTT. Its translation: CASSLDRNTEAFF.

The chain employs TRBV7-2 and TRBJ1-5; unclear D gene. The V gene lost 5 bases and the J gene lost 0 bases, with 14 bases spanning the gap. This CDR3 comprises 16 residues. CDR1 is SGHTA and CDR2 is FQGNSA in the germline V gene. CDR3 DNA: TGTGCCAGCAGCCGCGTGGGTGGACTTAGCAATCAGCCCCAGCATTTT. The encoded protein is CASSRVGGLSNQPQHF.

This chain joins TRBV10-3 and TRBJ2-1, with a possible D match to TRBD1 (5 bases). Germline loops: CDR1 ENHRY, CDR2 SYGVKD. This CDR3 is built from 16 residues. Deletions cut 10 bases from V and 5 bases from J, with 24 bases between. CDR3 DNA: TGTGCCACCGCAGCAGGATTCCCAGTCAGGGACAATGAGCAGTTCTTC. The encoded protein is CATAAGFPVRDNEQFF.

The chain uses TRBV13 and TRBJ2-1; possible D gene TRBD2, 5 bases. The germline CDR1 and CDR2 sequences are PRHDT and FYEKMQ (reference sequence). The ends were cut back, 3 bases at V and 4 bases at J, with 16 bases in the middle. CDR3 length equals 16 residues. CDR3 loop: CASSFGPSGLYNEQFF. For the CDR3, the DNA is TGTGCCAGCAGCTTCGGGCCGTCGGGATTATACAATGAGCAGTTCTTC.

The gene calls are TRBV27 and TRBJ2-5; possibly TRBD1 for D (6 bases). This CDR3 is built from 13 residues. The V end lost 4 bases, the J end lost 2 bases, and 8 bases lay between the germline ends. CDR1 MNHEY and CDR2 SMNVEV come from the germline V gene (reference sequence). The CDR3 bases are TGTGCCAGCAGTTGGGGGCGTCAAGAGACCCAGTACTTC. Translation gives CASSWGRQETQYF.

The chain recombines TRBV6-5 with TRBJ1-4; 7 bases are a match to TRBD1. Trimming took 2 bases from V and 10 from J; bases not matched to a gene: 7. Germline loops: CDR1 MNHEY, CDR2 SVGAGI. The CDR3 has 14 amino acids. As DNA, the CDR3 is TGTGCCAGCAGTTACACAGGGGTTATCGGAAAACTGTTTTTT. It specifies CASSYTGVIGKLFF.

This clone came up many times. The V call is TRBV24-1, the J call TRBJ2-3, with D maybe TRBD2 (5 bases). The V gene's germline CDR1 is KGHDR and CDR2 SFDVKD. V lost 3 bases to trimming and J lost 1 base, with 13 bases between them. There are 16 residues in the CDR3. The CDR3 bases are TGTGCCACCAGTGATGCCGTTAGCGCCGGCACAGATACGCAGTATTTT. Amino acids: CATSDAVSAGTDTQYF.

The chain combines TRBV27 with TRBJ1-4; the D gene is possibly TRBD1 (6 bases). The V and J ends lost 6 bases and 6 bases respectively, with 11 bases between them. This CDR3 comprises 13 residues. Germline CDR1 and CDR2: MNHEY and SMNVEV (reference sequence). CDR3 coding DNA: TGTGCCAGCAGGAAACAGGGCTATGAAAAACTGTTTTTT. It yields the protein CASRKQGYEKLFF.

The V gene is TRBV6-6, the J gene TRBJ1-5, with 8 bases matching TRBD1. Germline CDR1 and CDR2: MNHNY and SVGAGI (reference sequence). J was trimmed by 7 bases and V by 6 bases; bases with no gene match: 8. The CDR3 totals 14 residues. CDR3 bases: TGTGCCAGCAGCCCGACAGGGGAGGAACAGCCCCAGCATTTT. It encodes CASSPTGEEQPQHF.

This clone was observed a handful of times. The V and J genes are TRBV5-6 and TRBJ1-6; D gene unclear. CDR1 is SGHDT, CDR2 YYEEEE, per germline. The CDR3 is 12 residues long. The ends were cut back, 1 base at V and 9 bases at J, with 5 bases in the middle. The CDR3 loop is CASSLLGSPLHF. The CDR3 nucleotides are TGTGCCAGCAGCTTGCTCGGTTCACCCCTCCACTTT.